This entry lists 29 T cell receptor beta chains sequenced from one sample in a study of cytomegalovirus exposure and HLA in healthy donors. The PCR had 60 Vbeta and 13 Jbeta primers. Clones were read by immunoSEQ multiplex PCR, and TCRdb kept only the in-frame ones, dropping some. The table has around 160,000 clones, around 75% seen once. The sample was PBMCs. The receptors shown here come from a male donor in good health and CMV-seronegative.

In the case of this clone: The same CDR3 also results from other DNA sequences found in this sample. This sequence joins TRBV19 and TRBJ1-2; D perhaps matches TRBD1 (6 bases). Germline V gives CDR1 LNHDA, CDR2 SQIVND (reference sequence). V was cut by 7 bases and J by 4 bases, with 10 bases left in between. This CDR3 comprises 12 residues. The chain's CDR3 is CASTDSSYGYTF. CDR3 nucleotides: TGTGCCAGTACGGACAGTTCCTATGGCTACACCTTC.

Only a few counts were recorded for this clone. This chain uses TRBV14 with TRBJ2-7; 12 positions agree with TRBD2. The CDR3 loop spans 14 amino acids. CDR1 is SGHDN, CDR2 FVKESK, per germline. The junction had 6 bases not matched to a gene; V was cut back by 5 bases and J by 7 bases. CDR3 bases: TGTGCCAGCAGCGCGACTAGCGGGAGCGGGGAGCAGTACTTC. Translating it yields CASSATSGSGEQYF. Drawing the rest from reference TRBV14 and TRBJ2-7, the complete variable domain is EAGVTQFPSHSVIEKGQTVTLRCDPISGHDNLYWYRRVMGKEIKFLLHFVKESKQDESGMPNNRFLAERTGGTYSTLKVQPAELEDSGVYFCASSATSGSGEQYFGPGTRLTVT.

The chain is built from TRBV11-2 and TRBJ2-7, with TRBD1 identical over 8 bases. Looked up from germline, CDR1 is SGHAT and CDR2 is FQNNGV. The CDR3 has 15 residues. The junction had 7 bases not matched to a gene; V was cut back by 4 bases and J by 2 bases. For the CDR3, the DNA is TGTGCCAGCAGCTACCCACGGACAGGGCCCTACGAGCAGTACTTC. Protein: CASSYPRTGPYEQYF.

The chain is built from TRBV7-2 and TRBJ2-4; D ambiguous. The CDR3 is 12 residues long. The germline V gene has CDR1 SGHTA and CDR2 FQGNSA. V lost 4 bases and J 9 bases, leaving 10 bases between the germline ends. CDR3 nucleotides: TGTGCCAGCAGCTCACCCCCCGGCATTCAGTACTTC. Its protein is CASSSPPGIQYF.

The V and J genes are TRBV7-3 and TRBJ1-2, with D unresolved. Trimming removed 11 bases at V and 4 bases at J, with 20 bases between. There are 14 residues in the CDR3. Germline V gene sequence: CDR1 SGHTA, CDR2 FQGTGA. CDR3 loop: CAVRVLTWPYGYTF. CDR3 in DNA: TGTGCCGTCCGGGTTCTTACTTGGCCCTATGGCTACACCTTC.

The chain combines TRBV28 with TRBJ2-1, with TRBD2 identical over 8 bases. V lost 5 bases and J lost 7; bases outside the gene matches: 13. CDR3 length equals 16 residues. The germline CDR1 and CDR2 sequences are MDHEN and SYDVKM. The CDR3 nucleotides read TGTGCCAGCAGTACCCTGACTAGCGTGAAATGGAATGAGCAGTTCTTC. Amino acids: CASSTLTSVKWNEQFF.

The chain recombines TRBV18 with TRBJ1-2, with a possible D match to TRBD1 (6 bases). With 3 bases removed from V and 2 bases from J, the gap between germline ends came to 19 bases. Germline V CDR1 and CDR2: KGHSH, LQKENI. The CDR3 extends over 17 amino acids. The CDR3 DNA reads TGTGCCAGCTCACCGGGGGGGGCGAACTTTTTGAACTATGGCTACACCTTC. This encodes CASSPGGANFLNYGYTF.

The CDR3 DNA reads TGTGCCAGCAGTTTAGGGACAGGGGCAGATACGCAGTATTTT. This gives the protein CASSLGTGADTQYF. The chain has TRBV28 and TRBJ2-3; 10 nucleotides match TRBD1. CDR1 is MDHEN, CDR2 SYDVKM, per germline. There are 14 residues in the CDR3. V gave up 2 bases and J gave up 4 bases; unmatched junction bases: 0.

The chain links TRBV9 to TRBJ1-4; D possibly corresponds to TRBD1 (5 bases). Trimming removed 4 bases from V and 6 bases from J, with 16 bases in between. The CDR3 has 15 residues. CDR1 is SGDLS, CDR2 YYNGEE, per germline. The CDR3 sequence is CASSPRRGGDEKLFF. For the CDR3, the DNA is TGTGCCAGCAGCCCGCGGAGGGGAGGGGATGAAAAACTGTTTTTT.

The chain links TRBV7-9 to TRBJ2-7; D is possibly TRBD1 (6 bases). This CDR3 has 15 residues. Per the germline V gene, CDR1 is SEHNR and CDR2 is FQNEAQ (reference sequence). The V and J ends lost 4 bases and 0 bases respectively, with 13 bases between them. The CDR3 DNA reads as TGTGCCAGCAGCTCTATCCGGGACACCTCCTACGAGCAGTACTTC. Translation gives CASSSIRDTSYEQYF.

The rearrangement joins TRBV4-1 to TRBJ1-2; 9 bases line up with TRBD1. Trimming removed 0 bases from V and 5 bases from J; junction bases left unmatched: 10. The CDR3 sequence is 17 residues long. Germline V gene data show CDR1 as MGHRA and CDR2 as YSYEKL. The CDR3 here is CASSQDGTGGSWYGYTF. The CDR3 coding sequence is TGCGCCAGCAGCCAAGATGGAACAGGGGGCTCTTGGTATGGCTACACCTTC.

The chain uses TRBV6-1 and TRBJ1-5; D unclear. The germline V gene has CDR1 MNHNS and CDR2 SASEGT. V was clipped by 2 bases and J by 2 bases, with 10 bases between them. The CDR3 totals 15 residues. CDR3 DNA: TGTGCCAGCAGTGAACGGGAGGAGGGCAATCAGCCCCAGCATTTT. Encoded protein: CASSEREEGNQPQHF.

The gene calls are TRBV5-1 and TRBJ2-3; 10 bases agree with TRBD1. The CDR3 has 18 residues. The germline V gene encodes CDR1 SGHRS and CDR2 YFSETQ. The V segment lost 3 bases and the J segment 3 bases; nucleotides outside the gene matches: 13. CDR3 nucleotides: TGCGCCAGCAGCTCGCAACCGGGACAGGGGACACTAACAGATACGCAGTATTTT. Protein product: CASSSQPGQGTLTDTQYF.

This chain connects TRBV7-3 to TRBJ2-3; TRBD1 is a possible D gene (5 bases). Germline V gene lookup returns CDR1 SGHTA and CDR2 FQGTGA. Trimming stripped 5 bases from V and 6 bases from J, with 15 bases between. The CDR3 contains 14 residues. The CDR3 nucleotides read TGTGCCAGCAGCCCCTGGGGCTCCCTCGATACGCAGTATTTT. Its protein product is CASSPWGSLDTQYF.

The J gene is TRBJ2-7, the V gene TRBV14, with TRBD2 as a possible D gene (5 bases). Between the trimmed V and J ends, which lost 5 bases and 7 bases, there was a span of 24 bases. The CDR3 has 16 amino acids. CDR1 is SGHDN, CDR2 FVKESK, per germline. CDR3 bases: TGTGCCAGCAGCTTATCCATTCGAACAGAGGAGGAAGAGCAGTACTTC. Amino acids: CASSLSIRTEEEEQYF.

The V and J genes are TRBV2 and TRBJ1-5; D uncertain. This CDR3 spans 15 amino acids. Germline V gene lookup returns CDR1 SNHLY and CDR2 FYNNEI. V was cut by 6 bases and J by 4 bases, with 16 bases left in between. CDR3 DNA sequence: TGTGCCAGCAGGAGATCTTTAGCGACTAATCAGCCCCAGCATTTT. Its translation: CASRRSLATNQPQHF.

V gene TRBV2 combines with J gene TRBJ2-3; D gene uncertain. This CDR3 has 12 amino acids. Between the trimmed V and J ends, which lost 7 bases and 4 bases, there was a span of 9 bases. Germline V gene sequence: CDR1 SNHLY, CDR2 FYNNEI. The CDR3 region has the DNA TGTGCCAGCACTCTAACTCCAGATACGCAGTATTTT. Its translation is CASTLTPDTQYF.

The V and J genes are TRBV18 and TRBJ2-5; a weak D match, TRBD1 (6 bases). This CDR3 has 14 amino acids. Germline CDR1 and CDR2: KGHSH and LQKENI. The V end lost 8 bases, the J end lost 2 bases, and 15 bases lay between the germline ends. CDR3 in DNA: TGTGCCAGCCACACGGGAAGGGGGCAAGAGACCCAGTACTTC. It is translated as CASHTGRGQETQYF.

The V gene is TRBV27, the J gene TRBJ1-6, with a weak D call TRBD1 (5 bases). V lost 7 bases, J lost 10 bases, and 11 bases lay in between. Germline lookup yields CDR1 MNHEY and CDR2 SMNVEV (reference sequence). The CDR3 length is 12 residues. Here the CDR3 DNA reads TGTGCCAGCAATACTGGGGGGTCACCCCTCCACTTT. Translated, it gives CASNTGGSPLHF.

The gene calls are TRBV5-5 and TRBJ1-1; the D is unclear. CDR1 and CDR2 (germline): SGHKS, YYEKEE (reference sequence). The CDR3 sequence is 14 residues long. V gave up 2 bases and J gave up 4 bases, with 12 bases separating them. The CDR3 DNA reads as TGTGCCAGCAGCTTCGTCCTACGCGGCACTGAAGCTTTCTTT. This sequence encodes CASSFVLRGTEAFF.

V is TRBV2 and J is TRBJ2-7; no clear D. There are 12 residues in the CDR3. The V gene's germline CDR1 is SNHLY and CDR2 FYNNEI. With 1 base removed from V and 2 bases from J, the gap between germline ends came to 3 bases. CDR3 region: CASSEVTYEQYF. CDR3 DNA sequence: TGTGCCAGCAGTGAAGTTACCTACGAGCAGTACTTC.

J is TRBJ1-2 and V is TRBV29-1; 8 nucleotides match TRBD1. The CDR3 is 13 residues long. The V gene end was trimmed by 1 base and the J gene end by 7 bases; junction bases not matched to a gene: 5. CDR1 SQVTM and CDR2 ANQGSEA come from the germline V gene. The CDR3 loop reads CSVEGTGYAGYTF. The CDR3 bases are TGCAGCGTTGAAGGGACAGGGTACGCTGGCTACACCTTC.

The chain combines TRBV5-1 with TRBJ2-2, with D perhaps TRBD2 (5 bases). The CDR3 runs to 14 residues. Trimming removed 4 bases from V and 6 bases from J, with 13 bases in between. CDR1 is SGHRS and CDR2 is YFSETQ in the germline V gene. The CDR3 sequence: CASSLDGGAGELFF. CDR3 DNA: TGCGCCAGCAGCCTCGACGGAGGTGCCGGGGAGCTGTTTTTT.

The J gene is TRBJ2-1, the V gene TRBV4-2; no definite D call. CDR3 size: 15 residues. The germline V gene has CDR1 LGHNA and CDR2 YNFKEQ. Trimming took 0 bases from V and 0 from J, leaving 6 bases between them. CDR3 bases: TGTGCCAGCAGCCAAGATTGGCTCTCCTACAATGAGCAGTTCTTC. It codes for CASSQDWLSYNEQFF.

As DNA, the CDR3 is TGTGCCAGCAGCTTGGAACAGGGGGCTAATGAGCAGTTCTTC. This encodes CASSLEQGANEQFF. The chain links TRBV5-6 to TRBJ2-1; the match to TRBD1 covers 9 bases. This CDR3 spans 14 amino acids. CDR1 and CDR2 from the germline V gene are SGHDT and YYEEEE. Unmatched junction bases numbered 2, after V lost 0 bases and J lost 7 bases.

The V gene is TRBV6-6, the J gene TRBJ2-7, with 8 bases identical to TRBD2. The CDR3 is 12 residues long. Germline V lookup: CDR1 MNHNY, CDR2 SVGAGI (reference sequence). The V and J ends lost 10 bases and 3 bases, in that order; junction bases with no gene match: 5. CDR3 nucleotides: TGTGCCACACGGGGGGGGGTCTACGAGCAGTACTTC. It specifies CATRGGVYEQYF.

The chain joins TRBV9 to TRBJ2-1; 12 bases line up with TRBD2. The trim removed 3 bases at V and 4 bases at J, leaving 2 bases unmatched. This CDR3 is built from 15 residues. Germline loops: CDR1 SGDLS, CDR2 YYNGEE. CDR3 residues: CASSGGTSGYNEQFF. The CDR3 DNA follows: TGTGCCAGCAGCGGAGGGACTAGCGGGTACAATGAGCAGTTCTTC.

V is TRBV13 and J is TRBJ2-1; 12 bases are a match to TRBD2. CDR1 and CDR2 (germline): PRHDT, FYEKMQ (reference sequence). V shed 6 bases, J shed 1 base, and the junction held 4 bases outside the gene matches. The CDR3 loop spans 16 amino acids. Written as DNA, the CDR3 is TGTGCCAGCAGGAGACTAGCGGGGGTATCCTACAATGAGCAGTTCTTC. Protein sequence: CASRRLAGVSYNEQFF.

V is TRBV6-1 and J is TRBJ1-2; 9 nucleotides line up with TRBD1. The CDR3 spans 13 residues. V shed 6 bases and J 6 bases; nucleotides not matched to a gene: 5. Germline CDR1 reads MNHNS; CDR2 reads SASEGT. The CDR3 region is CASSWTGEDGYTF. The CDR3, as DNA: TGTGCCAGCAGCTGGACAGGGGAGGATGGCTACACCTTC.